These 5 T cell receptor beta chains came from one sample sequenced in a study of regulatory T cells in long-lasting Graves disease. Time point specified: persistent/refractory GD, antithyroid drugs over 5 years with positive TRAb. Construction of the TCR library relied on RNA isolated from PBMCs. Sequencing libraries for TCR beta were prepared with iRepertoire HTBI primers and Arm-PCR of CDR3 regions. TCRdb fed the multiplex PCR reads into MiXCR, producing one record per CDR3 protein. Here the sample spans under 500,000 distinct CDR3 sequences, roughly 20% being singletons. This material consisted of peripheral blood mononuclear cells (PBMCs), taken when the disease was refractory, from a patient treated with antithyroid drugs. The receptors originated from a female donor with Graves disease.

This clonotype was observed a few times. The CDR3, as DNA: TGCGCCAGCAGCTTGGTAAGAGGGACCCAAGAGACCCAGTACTTC. This sequence encodes CASSLVRGTQETQYF. V gene TRBV5-1 combines with J gene TRBJ2-5; D may be TRBD1 or TRBD2 (5 bases each). Per germline, CDR1 SGHRS and CDR2 YFSETQ. Trimming took 0 bases from V and 1 from J, leaving 10 bases between them. This CDR3 is built from 15 residues.

In this sample, this clonotype turned up many times. The chain couples TRBV28 to TRBJ1-1; possibly TRBD1 for D (5 bases). V was trimmed by 7 bases and J by 5 bases, leaving 8 bases between them. The V gene's germline CDR1 is MDHEN and CDR2 SYDVKM. The CDR3 is 11 amino acids. CDR3 in DNA: TGTGCCAGCATTGGGGGGACTGAAGCTTTCTTT. Translation: CASIGGTEAFF.

This clonotype was picked up a small number of times. CDR3 coding DNA: TGTGCCAGCAGCCAGAGGACAGGGGTTGGCAATCAGCCCCAGCATTTT. Encoded protein: CASSQRTGVGNQPQHF. The rearrangement links TRBV3-1 to TRBJ1-5, with 9 bases aligning to TRBD1. Germline-derived CDR1 and CDR2 are LGHDT and YNNKEL (reference sequence). CDR3 size: 16 residues. With 3 bases clipped from V and 2 bases from J, the junction kept 5 bases outside the gene matches.

The sample holds a few counts of this clonotype. This may stem from a read error, because a much larger clone lies one nucleotide away. This chain links TRBV2 with TRBJ1-1, with TRBD1 matching 9 bases. The CDR3 has 13 residues. The junction had 6 bases not matched to a gene; V was cut back by 10 bases and J by 3 bases. Germline V CDR1 and CDR2: SNHLY, FYNNEI. CDR3 amino acids: CANRGHVDTEAFF. CDR3 DNA sequence: TGTGCCAACAGGGGGCATGTTGACACTGAAGCTTTCTTT.

This chain joins TRBV29-1 and TRBJ2-3, with a possible D match to TRBD1 (5 bases). V was trimmed by 3 bases and J by 2 bases, leaving 6 bases between them. The CDR3 covers 12 residues. Germline CDR1 SQVTM, CDR2 ANQGSEA. The CDR3 coding sequence is TGCAGCGTTGAGACAGTCACAGATACGCAGTATTTT. This sequence encodes CSVETVTDTQYF.